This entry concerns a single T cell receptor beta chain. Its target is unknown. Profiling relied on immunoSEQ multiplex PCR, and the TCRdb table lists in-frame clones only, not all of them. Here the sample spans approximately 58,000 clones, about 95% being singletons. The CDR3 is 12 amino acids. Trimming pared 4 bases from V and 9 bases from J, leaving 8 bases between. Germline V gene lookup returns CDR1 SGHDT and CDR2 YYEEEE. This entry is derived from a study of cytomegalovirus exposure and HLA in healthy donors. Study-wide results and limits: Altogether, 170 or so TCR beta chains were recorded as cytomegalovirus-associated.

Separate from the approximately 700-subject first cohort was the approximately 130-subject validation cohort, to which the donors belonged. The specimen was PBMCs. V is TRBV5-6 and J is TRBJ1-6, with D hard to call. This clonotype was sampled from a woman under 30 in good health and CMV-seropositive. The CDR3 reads CASSRGPSPLHF. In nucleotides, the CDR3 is TGTGCCAGCAGCCGCGGGCCTTCACCCCTCCACTTT. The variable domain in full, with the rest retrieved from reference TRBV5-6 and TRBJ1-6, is DAGVTQSPTHLIKTRGQQVTLRCSPKSGHDTVSWYQQALGQGPQFIFQYYEEEERQRGNFPDRFSGHQFPNYSSELNVNALLLGDSALYLCASSRGPSPLHFGNGTRLTVT.